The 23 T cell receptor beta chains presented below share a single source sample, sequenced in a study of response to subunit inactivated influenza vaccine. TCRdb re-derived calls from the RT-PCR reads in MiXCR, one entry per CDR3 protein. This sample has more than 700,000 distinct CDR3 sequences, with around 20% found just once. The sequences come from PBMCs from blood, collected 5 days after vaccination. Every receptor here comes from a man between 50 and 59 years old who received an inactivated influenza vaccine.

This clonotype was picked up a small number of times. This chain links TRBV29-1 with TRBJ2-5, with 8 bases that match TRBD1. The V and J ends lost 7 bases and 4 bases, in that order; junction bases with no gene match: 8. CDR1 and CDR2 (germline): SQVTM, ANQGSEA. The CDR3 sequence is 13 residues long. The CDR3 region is CSGWDRQGETQYF. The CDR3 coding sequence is TGCAGCGGATGGGACAGGCAGGGAGAGACCCAGTACTTC.

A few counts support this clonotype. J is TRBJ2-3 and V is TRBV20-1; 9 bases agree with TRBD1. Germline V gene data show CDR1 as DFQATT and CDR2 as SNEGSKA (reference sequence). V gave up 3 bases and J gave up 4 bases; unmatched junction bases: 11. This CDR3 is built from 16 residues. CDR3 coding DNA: TGCAGTGCTAGGGCCCAAGGACAGGGGATCCCAGATACGCAGTATTTT. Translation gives CSARAQGQGIPDTQYF.

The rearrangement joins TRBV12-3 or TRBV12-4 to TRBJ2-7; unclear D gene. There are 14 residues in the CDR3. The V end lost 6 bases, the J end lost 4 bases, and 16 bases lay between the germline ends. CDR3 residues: CASSSDKKRYEQYF. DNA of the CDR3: TGTGCCAGCAGCTCCGACAAAAAAAGGTACGAGCAGTACTTC.

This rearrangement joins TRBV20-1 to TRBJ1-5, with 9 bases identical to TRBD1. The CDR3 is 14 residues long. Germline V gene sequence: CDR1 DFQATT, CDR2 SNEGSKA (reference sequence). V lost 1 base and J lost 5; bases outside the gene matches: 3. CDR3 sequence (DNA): TGCAGTGCTAGAGCCGGGACAGGGTATCAGCCCCAGCATTTT. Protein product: CSARAGTGYQPQHF.

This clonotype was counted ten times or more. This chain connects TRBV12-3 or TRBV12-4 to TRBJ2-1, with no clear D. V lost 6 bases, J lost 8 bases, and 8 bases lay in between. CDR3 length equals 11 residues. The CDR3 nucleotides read TGTGCCAGCAGCCGCCTTGATGAGCAGTTCTTC. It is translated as CASSRLDEQFF.

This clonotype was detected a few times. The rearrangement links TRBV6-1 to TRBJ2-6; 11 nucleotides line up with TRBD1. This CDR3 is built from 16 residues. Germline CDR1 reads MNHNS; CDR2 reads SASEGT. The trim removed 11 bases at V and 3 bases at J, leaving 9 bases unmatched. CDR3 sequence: CAVTGTGGIGANVLTF. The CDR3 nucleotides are TGTGCCGTCACCGGGACAGGGGGTATTGGGGCCAACGTCCTGACTTTC.

The DNA of the CDR3 is TGTGCCAGCAGTTTGGAGGGAACCATTCAGTACTTC. This gives the protein CASSLEGTIQYF. This chain links TRBV12-3 or TRBV12-4 with TRBJ2-4; maybe TRBD2 (6 bases). The V end was cut by 3 bases, the J end by 9 bases, with 9 bases between. The CDR3 runs 12 residues.

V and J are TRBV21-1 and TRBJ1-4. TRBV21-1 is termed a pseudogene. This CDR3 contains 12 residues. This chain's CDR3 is CASSTKGEKLFF. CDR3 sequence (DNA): TGTGCCAGCAGCACCAAAGGGGAAAAACTGTTTTTT.

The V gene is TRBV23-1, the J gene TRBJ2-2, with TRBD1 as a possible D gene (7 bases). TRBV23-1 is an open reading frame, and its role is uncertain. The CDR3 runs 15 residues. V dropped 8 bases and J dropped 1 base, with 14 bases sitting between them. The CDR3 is CASCRGTENTGELFF. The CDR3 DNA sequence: TGCGCCAGCTGTCGGGGGACAGAGAACACCGGGGAGCTGTTTTTT.

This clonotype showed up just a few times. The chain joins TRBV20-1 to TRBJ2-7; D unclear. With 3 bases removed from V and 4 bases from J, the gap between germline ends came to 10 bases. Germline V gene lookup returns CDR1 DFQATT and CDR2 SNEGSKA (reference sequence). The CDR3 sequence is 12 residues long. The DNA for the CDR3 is TGCAGTGCTAGCGACTCATTATACGAGCAGTACTTC. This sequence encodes CSASDSLYEQYF.

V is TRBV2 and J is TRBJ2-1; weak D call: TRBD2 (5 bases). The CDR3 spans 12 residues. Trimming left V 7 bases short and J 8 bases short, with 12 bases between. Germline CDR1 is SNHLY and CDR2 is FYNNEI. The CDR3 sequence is CASIELDYEQFF. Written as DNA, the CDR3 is TGTGCCAGCATCGAGCTGGACTATGAGCAGTTCTTC.

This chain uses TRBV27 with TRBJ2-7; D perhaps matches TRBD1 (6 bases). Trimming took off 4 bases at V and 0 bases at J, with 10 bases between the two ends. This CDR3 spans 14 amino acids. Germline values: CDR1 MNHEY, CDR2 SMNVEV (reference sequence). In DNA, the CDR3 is TGTGCCAGCAGTTGGGGGCAAAGCTCCTACGAGCAGTACTTC. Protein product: CASSWGQSSYEQYF.

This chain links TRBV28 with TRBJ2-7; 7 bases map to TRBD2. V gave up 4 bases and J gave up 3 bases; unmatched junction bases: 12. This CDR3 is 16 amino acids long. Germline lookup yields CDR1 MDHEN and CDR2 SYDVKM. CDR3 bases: TGTGCCAGCAGTTCGGGAGGACACCGAAATTACTACGAGCAGTACTTC. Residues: CASSSGGHRNYYEQYF.

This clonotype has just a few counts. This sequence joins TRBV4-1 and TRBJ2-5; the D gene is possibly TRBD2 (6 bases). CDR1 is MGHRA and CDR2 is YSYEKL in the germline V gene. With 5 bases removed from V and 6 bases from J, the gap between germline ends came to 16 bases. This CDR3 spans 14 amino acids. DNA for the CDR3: TGCGCCAGCAGCGCGTCAACGGGGGTGAAGACCCAGTACTTC. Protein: CASSASTGVKTQYF.

CDR3 nucleotide sequence: TGTGCCAGCAGCGAAACCGGGACTACTGGAGAGACCCAGTACTTC. It yields the protein CASSETGTTGETQYF. This rearrangement joins TRBV5-4 to TRBJ2-5; 7 bases match TRBD2. Per germline, CDR1 SGHNT and CDR2 YYREEE (reference sequence). With 4 bases clipped from V and 4 bases from J, the junction kept 10 bases outside the gene matches. The CDR3 is 15 residues long.

The CDR3 sequence is CSVAVEGAGGYTF. The CDR3 region has the DNA TGCAGCGTAGCCGTGGAGGGGGCTGGTGGCTACACCTTC. J is TRBJ1-2 and V is TRBV29-1, with 7 bases aligning to TRBD1. Germline CDR1 reads SQVTM; CDR2 reads ANQGSEA. This CDR3 spans 13 amino acids. Trimming at V came to 6 bases and at J to 7 bases, leaving 11 bases not matched to a gene.

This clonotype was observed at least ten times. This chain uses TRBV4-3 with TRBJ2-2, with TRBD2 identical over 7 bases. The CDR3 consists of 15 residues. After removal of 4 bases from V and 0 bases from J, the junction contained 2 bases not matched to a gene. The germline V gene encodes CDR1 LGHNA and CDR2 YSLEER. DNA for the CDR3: TGCGCCAGCAGCCCTGGGACTACGAACACCGGGGAGCTGTTTTTT. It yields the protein CASSPGTTNTGELFF.

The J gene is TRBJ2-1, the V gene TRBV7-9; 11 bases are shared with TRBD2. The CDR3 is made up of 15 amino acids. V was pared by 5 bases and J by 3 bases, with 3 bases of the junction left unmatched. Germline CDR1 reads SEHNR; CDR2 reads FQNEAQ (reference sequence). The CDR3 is CASSSSGRVYNEQFF. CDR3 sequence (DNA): TGTGCCAGCAGCAGTAGCGGGAGGGTCTACAATGAGCAGTTCTTC. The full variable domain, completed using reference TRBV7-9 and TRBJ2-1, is DTGVSQNPRHKITKRGQNVTFRCDPISEHNRLYWYRQTLGQGPEFLTYFQNEAQLEKSRLLSDRFSAERPKGSFSTLEIQRTEQGDSAMYLCASSSSGRVYNEQFFGPGTRLTVL.

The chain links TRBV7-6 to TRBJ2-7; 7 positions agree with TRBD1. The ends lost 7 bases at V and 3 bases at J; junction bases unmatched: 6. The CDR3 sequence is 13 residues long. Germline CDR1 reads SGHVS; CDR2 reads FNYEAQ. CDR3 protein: CASTMGQFYEQYF. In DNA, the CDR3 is TGTGCCAGCACCATGGGACAGTTCTACGAGCAGTACTTC.

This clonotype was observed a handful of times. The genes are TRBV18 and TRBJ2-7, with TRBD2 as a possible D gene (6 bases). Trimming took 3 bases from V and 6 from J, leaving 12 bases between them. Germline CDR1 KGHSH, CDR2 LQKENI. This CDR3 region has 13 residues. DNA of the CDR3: TGTGCCAGCTCACCGAAGGAGGGTGGCGAGCAGTACTTC. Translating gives CASSPKEGGEQYF.

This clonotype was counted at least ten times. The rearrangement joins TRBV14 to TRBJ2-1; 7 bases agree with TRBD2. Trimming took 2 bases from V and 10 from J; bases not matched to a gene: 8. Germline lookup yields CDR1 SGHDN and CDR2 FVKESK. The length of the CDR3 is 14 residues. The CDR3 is CASSQLVGGLEQFF. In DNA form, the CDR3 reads TGTGCCAGCAGCCAATTAGTGGGAGGGCTAGAGCAGTTCTTC.

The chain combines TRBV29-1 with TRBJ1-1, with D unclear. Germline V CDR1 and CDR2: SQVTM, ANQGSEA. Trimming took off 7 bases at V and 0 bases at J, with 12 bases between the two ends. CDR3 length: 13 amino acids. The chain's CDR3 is CSAAPGMNTEAFF. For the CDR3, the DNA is TGCAGCGCCGCTCCGGGGATGAACACTGAAGCTTTCTTT.

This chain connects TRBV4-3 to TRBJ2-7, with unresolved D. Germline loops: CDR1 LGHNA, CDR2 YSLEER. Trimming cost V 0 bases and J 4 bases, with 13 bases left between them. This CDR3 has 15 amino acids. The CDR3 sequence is CASSQEGRRFYEQYF. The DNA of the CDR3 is TGCGCCAGCAGCCAAGAGGGTCGCAGGTTTTACGAGCAGTACTTC.